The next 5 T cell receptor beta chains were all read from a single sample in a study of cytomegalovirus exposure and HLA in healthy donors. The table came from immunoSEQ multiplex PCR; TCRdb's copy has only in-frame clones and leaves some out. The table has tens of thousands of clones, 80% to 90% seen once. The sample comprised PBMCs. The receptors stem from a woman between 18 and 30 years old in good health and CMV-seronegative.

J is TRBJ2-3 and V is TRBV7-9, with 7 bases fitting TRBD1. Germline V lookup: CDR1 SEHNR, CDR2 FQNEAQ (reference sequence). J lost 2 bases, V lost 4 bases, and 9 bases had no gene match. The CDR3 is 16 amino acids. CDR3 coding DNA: TGTGCCAGCAGCTACCCAGGACAGGTAATCACAGATACGCAGTATTTT. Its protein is CASSYPGQVITDTQYF.

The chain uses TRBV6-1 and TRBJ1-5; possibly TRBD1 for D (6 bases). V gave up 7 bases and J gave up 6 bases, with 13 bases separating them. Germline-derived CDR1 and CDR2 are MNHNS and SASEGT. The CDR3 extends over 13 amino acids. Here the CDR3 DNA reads TGTGCCAGCACCCAGGGGTATAGTCAGCCCCAGCATTTT. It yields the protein CASTQGYSQPQHF.

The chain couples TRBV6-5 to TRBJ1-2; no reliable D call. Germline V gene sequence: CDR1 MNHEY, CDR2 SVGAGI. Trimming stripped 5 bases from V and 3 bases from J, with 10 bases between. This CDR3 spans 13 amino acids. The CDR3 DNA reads TGTGCCAGCAGTACAGTCCACTACTATGGCTACACCTTC. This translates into CASSTVHYYGYTF.

The CDR3 is CASSLNRGLTAYEQYF. The CDR3 DNA is TGTGCCAGCAGTCTAAACAGGGGCCTGACAGCCTACGAGCAGTACTTC. The chain recombines TRBV28 with TRBJ2-7, with 7 bases lining up with TRBD1. V lost 5 bases to trimming and J lost 2 bases; unmatched junction nucleotides: 12. From germline, CDR1 is MDHEN and CDR2 SYDVKM. The CDR3 covers 16 residues.

The CDR3 protein is CARARESVYNEQFF. In DNA form, the CDR3 reads TGTGCCAGAGCACGGGAGAGTGTCTACAATGAGCAGTTCTTC. The V and J genes are TRBV30 and TRBJ2-1, with D tentatively TRBD2 (6 bases). V lost 8 bases and J lost 3, with 17 bases in between. The germline CDR1 and CDR2 sequences are GTSNPN and SVGIG (reference sequence). The CDR3 contains 14 residues.